This is a list of T cell receptor beta chains from one sample in a study of blood T cell repertoires in COVID-19. The protocol was immunoSEQ multiplex PCR, while the TCRdb copy is restricted to in-frame clones and leaves out a portion. The sample carries around 150,000 clones, about 80% recorded once. Sequencing was done on a sample of peripheral blood. The receptor source for this set is an elderly woman in a cohort sampled during active or convalescent COVID-19. Each CDR3 is given with its conserved first and last residue. D genes are given only for firm matches. Clone size appears in some rows only: once, few, many, or a class for an expanded clone.

cdr3_length	v_call	j_call	d_call	clone_size	cdr3_aa	cdr3_nt
12	TRBV5-1	TRBJ1-1	.	once	CASSKGLSEAFF	TGCGCCAGCAGCAAGGGGCTGAGTGAAGCTTTCTTT
15	TRBV28	TRBJ2-3	.	.	CASLTRGFNTDTQYF	TGTGCCAGCCTCACCAGGGGATTTAACACAGATACGCAGTATTTT
15	TRBV6-2/TRBV6-3	TRBJ2-1	TRBD2	.	CASSNLAGGIDEQFF	TGTGCCAGCAGTAACCTAGCGGGGGGTATCGATGAGCAGTTCTTC
16	TRBV19	TRBJ1-1	.	.	CASSIDSRPIDREAFF	TGTGCCAGTAGTATAGATAGTCGCCCAATTGACAGAGAAGCTTTCTTT
14	TRBV5-4	TRBJ1-2	TRBD1	.	CASSADRSLYGYTF	TGTGCCAGCAGCGCGGACAGGAGTCTCTATGGCTACACCTTC
17	TRBV30	TRBJ1-3	TRBD1	.	CAWSAWDRGMSGNTIYF	TGTGCCTGGAGTGCATGGGACAGGGGGATGTCTGGAAACACCATATATTTT
15	TRBV6-4	TRBJ2-2	TRBD2	.	CASSGTSGGTGELFF	TGTGCCAGCAGTGGGACTAGCGGGGGCACCGGGGAGCTGTTTTTT
13	TRBV3-1/TRBV3-2	TRBJ1-5	TRBD1	.	CASSQALDRVQHF	TGTGCCAGCAGCCAAGCACTTGACAGGGTCCAGCATTTT
14	TRBV4-1	TRBJ1-4	.	.	CASRRQLTNEKLFF	TGCGCCAGCAGGAGACAGCTAACTAATGAAAAACTGTTTTTT
14	TRBV30	TRBJ2-5	TRBD1	.	CAWSDTGVRETQYF	TGTGCCTGGAGTGATACAGGGGTTAGAGAGACCCAGTACTTC
14	TRBV11-2	TRBJ2-7	.	.	CASSKERYSYEQYF	TGTGCCAGCAGTAAAGAGAGGTATTCCTACGAGCAGTACTTC
14	TRBV18	TRBJ2-2	TRBD1	.	CASSTDRGTGELFF	TGTGCCAGCTCAACAGACAGGGGCACCGGGGAGCTGTTTTTT
16	TRBV30	TRBJ1-6	.	.	CAWSVGRVSSNSPLHF	TGTGCCTGGAGTGTAGGCAGGGTTTCATCTAATTCACCCCTCCACTTT
14	TRBV7-2	TRBJ1-3	TRBD1	.	CASSPGQPGNTIYF	TGTGCCAGCAGCCCGGGACAGCCCGGAAACACCATATATTTT
12	TRBV19	TRBJ1-2	.	few	CASSVQGYGYTF	TGTGCCAGTAGTGTACAGGGTTATGGCTACACCTTC
14	TRBV27	TRBJ1-6	TRBD1	.	CASSSDRGNSPLHF	TGTGCCAGCAGTTCGGACAGGGGGAATTCACCCCTCCACTTT
16	TRBV4-1	TRBJ1-5	TRBD1	.	CASSQFGGQGNQPQHF	TGCGCCAGCAGCCAATTTGGGGGACAGGGGAATCAGCCCCAGCATTTT
13	TRBV19	TRBJ1-2	.	.	CASALTGVNGYTF	TGTGCCAGTGCCCTAACAGGAGTTAATGGCTACACCTTC
20	TRBV11-2	TRBJ1-1	TRBD1	.	CASSLEAKRTGRLLNTEAFF	TGTGCCAGCAGCTTAGAAGCTAAAAGGACAGGGCGCCTACTGAACACTGAAGCTTTCTTT
13	TRBV18	TRBJ2-5	.	.	CASSPGRGETQYF	TGTGCCAGCTCACCGGGGCGGGGAGAGACCCAGTACTTC
12	TRBV12-3/TRBV12-4	TRBJ2-3	TRBD2	.	CASSPTSGGRYF	TGTGCCAGCAGCCCTACTAGCGGGGGTCGCTATTTT
15	TRBV6-5	TRBJ1-2	TRBD1	.	CASSYSGTGGDGYTF	TGTGCCAGCAGTTACTCCGGGACAGGGGGGGATGGCTACACCTTC
17	TRBV2	TRBJ1-5	.	.	CASSGTDRTPSGQPQHF	TGTGCCAGCAGTGGGACAGACCGGACACCCTCGGGTCAGCCCCAGCATTTT
15	TRBV18	TRBJ1-5	.	.	CASSSGGGSGQPQHF	TGTGCCAGCTCCTCGGGGGGCGGTTCAGGTCAGCCCCAGCATTTT
14	TRBV19	TRBJ1-1	.	.	CASTGGFKRTEAFF	TGTGCCAGTACCGGGGGATTTAAGCGCACTGAAGCTTTCTTT
16	TRBV7-9	TRBJ1-4	.	.	CASSSAVGAGAEKLFF	TGTGCCAGCAGCTCCGCGGTGGGGGCGGGGGCCGAAAAACTGTTTTTT
16	TRBV11-2	TRBJ1-3	.	.	CASSLGPGRSGNTIYF	TGTGCCAGCAGCTTAGGTCCAGGGCGCTCTGGAAACACCATATATTTT
19	TRBV19	TRBJ2-6	TRBD2	.	CASKDRSSGGASGANVLTF	TGTGCCAGTAAAGACCGGTCTAGCGGGGGGGCTTCCGGGGCCAACGTCCTGACTTTC
12	TRBV6-6	TRBJ1-5	.	.	CASRQGNQPQHF	TGTGCCAGCAGACAGGGCAATCAGCCCCAGCATTTT
11	TRBV29-1	TRBJ1-2	.	.	CSVDRVHGYTF	TGCAGCGTTGACAGGGTCCATGGCTACACCTTC
14	TRBV4-1	TRBJ2-3	.	.	CASSQAEGTDTQYF	TGCGCCAGCAGCCAGGCCGAGGGCACAGATACGCAGTATTTT
15	TRBV6-5	TRBJ1-3	TRBD1	.	CASSSDRGPGNTIYF	TGTGCCAGCAGTTCCGACAGGGGGCCTGGAAACACCATATATTTT
15	TRBV14	TRBJ2-1	TRBD2	.	CASSRGTSGYNEQFF	TGTGCCAGCAGCCGCGGGACTAGCGGTTACAATGAGCAGTTCTTC
15	TRBV6-1	TRBJ2-4	TRBD1	.	CASSAAGTGKNIQYF	TGTGCCAGCAGTGCAGCCGGGACAGGAAAAAACATTCAGTACTTC
14	TRBV6-5	TRBJ1-6	TRBD1	.	CASSLGQAHSPLHF	TGTGCCAGCAGCCTGGGACAGGCCCATTCACCCCTCCACTTT
17	TRBV15	TRBJ1-1	.	.	CATSTLTGFLANTEAFF	TGTGCCACCAGCACGCTGACGGGGTTTTTGGCGAACACTGAAGCTTTCTTT
13	TRBV27	TRBJ1-5	.	.	CASSFRGFQPQHF	TGTGCCAGCAGTTTTCGAGGTTTTCAGCCCCAGCATTTT
13	TRBV19	TRBJ1-5	.	once	CASNHQSNQPQHF	TGTGCCAGTAATCACCAGAGCAATCAGCCCCAGCATTTT
15	TRBV19	TRBJ1-6	.	.	CASSIGGLGNSPLHF	TGTGCCAGTAGTATTGGAGGGCTCGGGAATTCACCCCTCCACTTT
16	TRBV11-2	TRBJ1-3	TRBD1	.	CASSLYRGRSGNTIYF	TGTGCCAGCAGCTTATACAGGGGCCGCTCTGGAAACACCATATATTTT